The next 27 T cell receptor beta chains were all read from a single sample in a study of cytomegalovirus exposure and HLA in healthy donors. PCR involved 60 Vbeta and 13 Jbeta primers. The repertoire was sequenced with immunoSEQ multiplex PCR; TCRdb's copy has only in-frame clones and lacks some. The sample lists about 150,000 clones, nearly 80% occurring once. The sequencing input was PBMCs. The receptor source for this set is a young man in good health and CMV-seropositive.

V and J are TRBV2 and TRBJ1-5, with D tentatively TRBD1 (5 bases). The V gene's germline CDR1 is SNHLY and CDR2 FYNNEI. The V end was cut by 2 bases, the J end by 3 bases, with 20 bases between. The CDR3 loop spans 18 amino acids. The CDR3 loop reads CASSEWGQNTRYNQPQHF. CDR3 sequence (DNA): TGTGCCAGCAGTGAATGGGGCCAGAACACAAGATACAATCAGCCCCAGCATTTT.

This clone showed up just a few times. The chain employs TRBV11-2 and TRBJ2-1; TRBD2 agrees at 11 bases. Germline V gives CDR1 SGHAT, CDR2 FQNNGV. V was pared by 5 bases and J by 3 bases, with 12 bases of the junction left unmatched. CDR3 length: 18 residues. CDR3 sequence: CASSPLGTSGDFYNEQFF. The CDR3 bases are TGTGCCAGCAGCCCACTTGGGACTAGCGGAGACTTCTACAATGAGCAGTTCTTC. The variable domain in full, with the rest retrieved from reference TRBV11-2 and TRBJ2-1, is EAGVAQSPRYKIIEKRQSVAFWCNPISGHATLYWYQQILGQGPKLLIQFQNNGVVDDSQLPKDRFSAERLKGVDSTLKIQPAKLEDSAVYLCASSPLGTSGDFYNEQFFGPGTRLTVL.

The sample holds one count of this clone. The chain recombines TRBV27 with TRBJ2-1, with D possibly TRBD2 on 8 matching bases. The CDR3 contains 17 residues. V was trimmed by 5 bases and J by 10 bases, leaving 27 bases between them. Per the germline V gene, CDR1 is MNHEY and CDR2 is SMNVEV (reference sequence). CDR3 coding DNA: TGTGCCAGCAGTAAGGGGGCTGGGACTAGATTCGTAGACGAGCAGTTCTTC. This codes for CASSKGAGTRFVDEQFF.

Here the CDR3 DNA reads TGTGCCGCCCGGGGGGCGTACAATGAGCAGTTCTTC. Amino acid sequence: CAARGAYNEQFF. The chain carries TRBV25-1 and TRBJ2-1, with D possibly matching TRBD2 (7 bases). V lost 11 bases, J lost 4 bases, and 12 bases lay in between. Looked up from germline, CDR1 is MGHDK and CDR2 is SYGVNS. The CDR3 spans 12 residues.

In nucleotides, the CDR3 is TGCGCCAGCAGCCAGGGACAGGGGGCAAGGCAGTACTTC. Amino acids: CASSQGQGARQYF. J is TRBJ2-7 and V is TRBV5-1; 12 positions agree with TRBD1. This CDR3 has 13 amino acids. From germline, CDR1 is SGHRS and CDR2 YFSETQ. V shed 4 bases and J 9 bases; nucleotides not matched to a gene: 5.

The rearrangement links TRBV10-3 to TRBJ2-7; 8 bases fit TRBD1. Trimming took 6 bases from V and 4 from J; bases not matched to a gene: 11. The germline CDR1 and CDR2 sequences are ENHRY and SYGVKD. There are 15 residues in the CDR3. The CDR3 loop reads CAIRDDRGGGYEQYF. The CDR3 DNA sequence: TGTGCCATCAGAGACGACAGGGGAGGTGGGTACGAGCAGTACTTC.

V and J are TRBV6-5 and TRBJ1-2, with 8 bases aligning to TRBD1. The CDR3 contains 14 residues. Germline-derived CDR1 and CDR2 are MNHEY and SVGAGI. V lost 4 bases, J lost 4 bases, and 5 bases stayed unmatched. The CDR3 coding sequence is TGTGCCAGCAGTTCGGGACAGGCGGGCTATGGCTACACCTTC. Translating gives CASSSGQAGYGYTF.

The chain joins TRBV18 to TRBJ2-7; 10 nucleotides agree with TRBD1. CDR1 is KGHSH and CDR2 is LQKENI in the germline V gene. The CDR3 extends over 14 amino acids. The trim removed 5 bases at V and 5 bases at J, leaving 6 bases unmatched. The CDR3 DNA follows: TGTGCCAGCTCATCAGGACAGGGGGACGACGAGCAGTACTTC. Its protein product is CASSSGQGDDEQYF.

This clone occurred a few times. The chain is built from TRBV28 and TRBJ2-7; D not certain. CDR1 is MDHEN, CDR2 SYDVKM, per germline. This CDR3 has 11 amino acids. With 10 bases removed from V and 6 bases from J, the gap between germline ends came to 13 bases. CDR3 loop: CATGVTGEQYF. The CDR3 DNA reads TGTGCCACCGGCGTTACGGGCGAGCAGTACTTC.

This clone was detected once. The genes are TRBV30 and TRBJ2-3; TRBD2 matches at 7 bases. The CDR3 is 15 amino acids. In germline, CDR1 is GTSNPN, CDR2 SVGIG (reference sequence). Trimming at V came to 0 bases and at J to 1 base, leaving 4 bases not matched to a gene. CDR3: CAWSVGRGRTDTQYF. As DNA, the CDR3 is TGTGCCTGGAGTGTAGGGAGGGGTCGCACAGATACGCAGTATTTT.

The rearrangement uses TRBV10-3 and TRBJ2-3; 11 bases are a match to TRBD2. This CDR3 contains 14 residues. Germline loops: CDR1 ENHRY, CDR2 SYGVKD. Trimming removed 6 bases from V and 4 bases from J; junction bases left unmatched: 3. CDR3 DNA sequence: TGTGCCATCAGCTTGACTAGCGGGGCAGATACGCAGTATTTT. Protein: CAISLTSGADTQYF.

The chain uses TRBV7-3 and TRBJ1-1; TRBD1 matches 10 bases. Germline V gives CDR1 SGHTA, CDR2 FQGTGA. This CDR3 is 14 amino acids long. Germline trimming cut 4 bases from V and 4 bases from J; bases unmatched to any gene: 3. DNA of the CDR3: TGTGCCAGCAGCTCGGGACAGGGGACCACTGAAGCTTTCTTT. This encodes CASSSGQGTTEAFF. The full variable domain, in which reference TRBV7-3 and TRBJ1-1 provide the parts outside the CDR3, is GAGVSQTPSNKVTEKGKYVELRCDPISGHTALYWYRQSLGQGPEFLIYFQGTGAADDSGLPNDRFFAVRPEGSVSTLKIQRTERGDSAVYLCASSSGQGTTEAFFGQGTRLTVV.

The chain uses TRBV7-6 and TRBJ2-7; 8 nucleotides match TRBD2. Germline loops: CDR1 SGHVS, CDR2 FNYEAQ. The CDR3 covers 15 residues. The J segment lost 1 base and the V segment lost 3 bases, leaving 5 bases of the junction unmatched. CDR3 in amino acids: CASSLAGGSSYEQYF. The CDR3 DNA follows: TGTGCCAGCAGCTTGGCGGGGGGTAGTTCCTACGAGCAGTACTTC.

The V gene is TRBV5-1, the J gene TRBJ2-7; tentative D call: TRBD1 (5 bases). Trimming took 3 bases from V and 7 from J, leaving 14 bases between them. The germline gives CDR1 SGHRS, CDR2 YFSETQ. The CDR3 sequence is 13 residues long. CDR3 coding DNA: TGCGCCAGCAGCTCGAATGTCAGGGAAGAGCAGTACTTC. Its translation: CASSSNVREEQYF.

The rearrangement links TRBV18 to TRBJ2-6, with 7 nucleotides matching TRBD1. The trim removed 2 bases at V and 1 base at J, leaving 8 bases unmatched. The length of the CDR3 is 18 residues. From germline, CDR1 is KGHSH and CDR2 LQKENI. The CDR3: CASSPTAGGLSGANVLTF. The DNA of the CDR3 is TGTGCCAGCTCACCAACGGCAGGGGGATTATCTGGGGCCAACGTCCTGACTTTC.

This clone was found once. CDR3 bases: TGCGCCGTGAGGGTTTCAGTTCAGCCCCAGCATTTT. As protein: CAVRVSVQPQHF. The chain has TRBV10-1 and TRBJ1-5; D remains unclear. Germline CDR1 is WNHNN and CDR2 is SYGVQD (reference sequence). The CDR3 consists of 12 residues. Trimming took 11 bases from V and 6 from J, leaving 14 bases between them.

This sequence joins TRBV6-5 and TRBJ1-5, with D possibly TRBD1 on 5 matching bases. Trimming took 6 bases from V and 4 from J, leaving 16 bases between them. The CDR3 is 15 residues long. CDR1 and CDR2 (germline): MNHEY, SVGAGI. As DNA, the CDR3 is TGTGCCAGCAGAAGTCAGGGTAGCGGGAATCAGCCCCAGCATTTT. Encoded protein: CASRSQGSGNQPQHF.

The chain links TRBV15 to TRBJ2-7; D gene uncertain. Trimming shortened V by 0 bases and J by 2 bases, and 11 bases separated the two germline ends. CDR3 length: 15 residues. Germline V lookup: CDR1 LNHNV, CDR2 YYDKDF (reference sequence). The CDR3, as DNA: TGTGCCACCAGCAGAGACAGGCTACTCGCCTACGAGCAGTACTTC. This gives the protein CATSRDRLLAYEQYF.

The rearrangement links TRBV18 to TRBJ2-2; TRBD2 matches at 8 bases. CDR1 is KGHSH and CDR2 is LQKENI in the germline V gene. V lost 4 bases to trimming and J lost 6 bases; unmatched junction nucleotides: 10. The CDR3 totals 16 residues. The DNA of the CDR3 is TGTGCCAGCTCACAGAACAAGCGGGAGTTTGCCGGGGAGCTGTTTTTT. Amino acid sequence: CASSQNKREFAGELFF.

V and J are TRBV30 and TRBJ1-6; D perhaps matches TRBD1 (5 bases). The CDR3 totals 14 residues. Germline V gene lookup returns CDR1 GTSNPN and CDR2 SVGIG (reference sequence). V shed 0 bases and J shed 5 bases, with 8 bases lying between them. CDR3 amino acids: CAWSVSGDNSPLHF. The CDR3 nucleotides read TGTGCCTGGAGTGTTTCGGGGGATAATTCACCCCTCCACTTT.

The chain links TRBV30 to TRBJ2-7; D not certain. V was trimmed by 4 bases and J by 5 bases, leaving 15 bases between them. CDR3 size: 13 residues. Germline V gene lookup returns CDR1 GTSNPN and CDR2 SVGIG (reference sequence). The CDR3 reads CAWNSGAWNEQYF. The CDR3 nucleotides read TGTGCCTGGAACTCGGGTGCCTGGAACGAGCAGTACTTC.

The V gene is TRBV2, the J gene TRBJ2-7; 9 nucleotides line up with TRBD1. The junction had 6 bases not matched to a gene; V was cut back by 6 bases and J by 3 bases. This CDR3 spans 14 amino acids. Per the germline V gene, CDR1 is SNHLY and CDR2 is FYNNEI. DNA for the CDR3: TGTGCCAGCAGGACACAGGGGGCTATCTACGAGCAGTACTTC. Its protein is CASRTQGAIYEQYF.

This clone appeared a single time. The chain links TRBV10-3 to TRBJ2-1; D might be TRBD2 (6 bases). Between the trimmed V and J ends, which lost 5 bases and 0 bases, there was a span of 8 bases. The CDR3 totals 14 residues. From germline, CDR1 is ENHRY and CDR2 SYGVKD. CDR3 sequence reads: CAISSGFSYNEQFF. As DNA, the CDR3 is TGTGCCATCAGTAGCGGGTTCTCCTACAATGAGCAGTTCTTC.

The V and J genes are TRBV7-3 and TRBJ2-2; 8 bases line up with TRBD2. The CDR3 contains 16 residues. Trimming removed 5 bases from V and 6 bases from J; junction bases left unmatched: 11. Germline-derived CDR1 and CDR2 are SGHTA and FQGTGA. CDR3 sequence: CASSRDGAGEAGELFF. CDR3 DNA: TGTGCCAGCAGCCGGGACGGAGCGGGAGAGGCCGGGGAGCTGTTTTTT. The full variable domain, rest sourced from reference TRBV7-3 and TRBJ2-2, is GAGVSQTPSNKVTEKGKYVELRCDPISGHTALYWYRQSLGQGPEFLIYFQGTGAADDSGLPNDRFFAVRPEGSVSTLKIQRTERGDSAVYLCASSRDGAGEAGELFFGEGSRLTVL.

The V gene is TRBV28, the J gene TRBJ1-4; 10 nucleotides match TRBD1. This CDR3 has 16 amino acids. With V trimmed by 5 bases and J by 9 bases, 12 bases remained unmatched. Per the germline V gene, CDR1 is MDHEN and CDR2 is SYDVKM. In DNA form, the CDR3 reads TGTGCCAGCAGTGGGCTGGGGACAGGGGCTTTGCAAAAACTGTTTTTT. Translation: CASSGLGTGALQKLFF.

The chain is built from TRBV11-3 and TRBJ2-1; 12 bases line up with TRBD2. The germline gives CDR1 SGHNT, CDR2 YENEEA. The CDR3 is 16 residues long. Trimming removed 5 bases from V and 6 bases from J; junction bases left unmatched: 8. CDR3 nucleotide sequence: TGTGCCAGCAGCCGGGGGACTAGCGGGCGCAGCAATGAGCAGTTCTTC. This codes for CASSRGTSGRSNEQFF.

V usage is TRBV4-2 and J usage is TRBJ2-1, with 9 bases that match TRBD2. Trimming took 1 base from V and 4 from J; bases not matched to a gene: 8. From germline, CDR1 is LGHNA and CDR2 YNFKEQ. The CDR3 contains 17 residues. The CDR3 coding sequence is TGTGCCAGCAGCCAAGTCGCCGAGACTAGCGGTTACAATGAGCAGTTCTTC. Its protein is CASSQVAETSGYNEQFF.